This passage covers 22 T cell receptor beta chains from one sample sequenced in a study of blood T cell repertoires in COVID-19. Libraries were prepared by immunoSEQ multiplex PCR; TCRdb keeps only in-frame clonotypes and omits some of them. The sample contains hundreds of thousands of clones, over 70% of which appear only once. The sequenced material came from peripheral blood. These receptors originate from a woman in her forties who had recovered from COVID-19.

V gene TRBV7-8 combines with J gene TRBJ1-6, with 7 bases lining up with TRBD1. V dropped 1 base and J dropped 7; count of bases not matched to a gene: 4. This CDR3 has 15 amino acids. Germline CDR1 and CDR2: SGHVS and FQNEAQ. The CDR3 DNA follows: TGTGCCAGCAGCTTAGTAACAGGGGCAAATTCACCCCTCCACTTT. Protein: CASSLVTGANSPLHF.

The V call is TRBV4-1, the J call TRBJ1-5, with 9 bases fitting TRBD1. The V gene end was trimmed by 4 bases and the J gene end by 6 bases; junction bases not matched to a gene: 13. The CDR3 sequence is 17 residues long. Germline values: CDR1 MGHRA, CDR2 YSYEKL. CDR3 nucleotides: TGCGCCAGCAGCCTCGGGACAGGGTTTAAGGCGGGTCAGCCCCAGCATTTT. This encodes CASSLGTGFKAGQPQHF.

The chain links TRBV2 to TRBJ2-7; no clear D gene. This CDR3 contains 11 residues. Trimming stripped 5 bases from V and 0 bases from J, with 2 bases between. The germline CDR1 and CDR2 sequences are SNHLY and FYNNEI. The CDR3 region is CASSLSYEQYF. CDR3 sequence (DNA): TGTGCCAGCAGTCTCTCCTACGAGCAGTACTTC.

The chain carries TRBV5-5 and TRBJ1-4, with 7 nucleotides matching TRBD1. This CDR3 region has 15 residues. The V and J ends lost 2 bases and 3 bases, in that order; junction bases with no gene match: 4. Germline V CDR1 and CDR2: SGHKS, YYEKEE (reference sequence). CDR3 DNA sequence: TGTGCCAGCAGCTTAAGGAGGGGGCCTAATGAAAAACTGTTTTTT. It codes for CASSLRRGPNEKLFF.

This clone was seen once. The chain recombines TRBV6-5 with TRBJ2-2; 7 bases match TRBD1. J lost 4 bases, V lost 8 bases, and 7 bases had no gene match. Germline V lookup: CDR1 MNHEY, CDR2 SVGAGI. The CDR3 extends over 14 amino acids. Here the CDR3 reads CASSGTEFTGELFF. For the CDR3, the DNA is TGTGCCAGCTCAGGGACAGAGTTCACCGGGGAGCTGTTTTTT.

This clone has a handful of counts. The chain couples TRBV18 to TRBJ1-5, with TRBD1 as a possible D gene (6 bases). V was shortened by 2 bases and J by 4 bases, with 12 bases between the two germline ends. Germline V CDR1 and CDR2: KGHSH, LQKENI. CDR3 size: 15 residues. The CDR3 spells CASSPRQDGNQPQHF. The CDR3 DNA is TGTGCCAGCTCACCAAGACAGGATGGGAATCAGCCCCAGCATTTT.

The CDR3 loop reads CAISEGNGAVTEAFF. The CDR3 region has the DNA TGTGCCATCAGTGAGGGAAATGGGGCCGTCACTGAAGCTTTCTTT. The chain combines TRBV10-3 with TRBJ1-1; D might be TRBD1 (5 bases). Germline V lookup: CDR1 ENHRY, CDR2 SYGVKD. Trimming removed 2 bases at V and 4 bases at J, with 14 bases between. This CDR3 spans 15 amino acids.

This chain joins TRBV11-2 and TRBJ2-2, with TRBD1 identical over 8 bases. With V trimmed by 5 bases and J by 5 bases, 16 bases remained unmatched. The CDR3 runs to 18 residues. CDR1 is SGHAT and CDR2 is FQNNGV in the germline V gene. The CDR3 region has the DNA TGTGCCAGCAGCCCCAGGGGGCAGGGGCGAGGGTGGACCGGGGAGCTGTTTTTT. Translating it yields CASSPRGQGRGWTGELFF.

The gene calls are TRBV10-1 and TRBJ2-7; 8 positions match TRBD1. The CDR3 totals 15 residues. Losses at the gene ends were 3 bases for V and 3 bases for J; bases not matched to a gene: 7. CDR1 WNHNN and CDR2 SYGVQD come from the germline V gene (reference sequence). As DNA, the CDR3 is TGCGCCAGCAGTGAAGCCGGGACAGGAGTCTACGAGCAGTACTTC. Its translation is CASSEAGTGVYEQYF.

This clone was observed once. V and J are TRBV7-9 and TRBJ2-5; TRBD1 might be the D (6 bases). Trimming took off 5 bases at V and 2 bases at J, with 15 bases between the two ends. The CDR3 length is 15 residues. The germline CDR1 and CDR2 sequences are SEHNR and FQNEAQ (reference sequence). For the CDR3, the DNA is TGTGCCAGCAGCCCGCTTGGGGGCCTACAAGAGACCCAGTACTTC. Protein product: CASSPLGGLQETQYF.

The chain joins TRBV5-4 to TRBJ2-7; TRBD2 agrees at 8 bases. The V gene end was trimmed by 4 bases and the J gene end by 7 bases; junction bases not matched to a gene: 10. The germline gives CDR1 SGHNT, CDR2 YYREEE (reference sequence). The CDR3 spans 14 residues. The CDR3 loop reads CASSTRSGGGEQYF. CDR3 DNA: TGTGCCAGCAGCACCCGGAGCGGGGGTGGAGAGCAGTACTTC. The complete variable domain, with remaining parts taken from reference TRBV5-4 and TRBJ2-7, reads ETGVTQSPTHLIKTRGQQVTLRCSSQSGHNTVSWYQQALGQGPQFIFQYYREEENGRGNFPPRFSGLQFPNYSSELNVNALELDDSALYLCASSTRSGGGEQYFGPGTRLTVT.

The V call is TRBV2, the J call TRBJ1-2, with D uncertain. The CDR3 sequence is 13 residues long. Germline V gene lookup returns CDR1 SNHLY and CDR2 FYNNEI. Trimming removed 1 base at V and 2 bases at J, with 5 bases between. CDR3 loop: CASSEGQNYGYTF. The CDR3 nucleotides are TGTGCCAGCAGTGAAGGGCAGAACTATGGCTACACCTTC.

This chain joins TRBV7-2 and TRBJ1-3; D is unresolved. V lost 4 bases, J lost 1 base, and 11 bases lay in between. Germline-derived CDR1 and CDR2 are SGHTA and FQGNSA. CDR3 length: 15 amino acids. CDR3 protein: CASSSSSTSGNTIYF. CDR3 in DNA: TGTGCCAGCAGCTCCTCCTCCACTTCTGGAAACACCATATATTTT.

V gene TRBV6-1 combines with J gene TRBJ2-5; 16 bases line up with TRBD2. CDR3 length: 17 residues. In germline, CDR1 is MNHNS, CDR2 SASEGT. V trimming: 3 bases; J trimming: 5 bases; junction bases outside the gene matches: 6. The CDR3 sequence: CASSDSGLAGGSETQYF. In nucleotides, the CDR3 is TGTGCCAGCAGTGATTCGGGACTAGCGGGGGGGTCGGAGACCCAGTACTTC.

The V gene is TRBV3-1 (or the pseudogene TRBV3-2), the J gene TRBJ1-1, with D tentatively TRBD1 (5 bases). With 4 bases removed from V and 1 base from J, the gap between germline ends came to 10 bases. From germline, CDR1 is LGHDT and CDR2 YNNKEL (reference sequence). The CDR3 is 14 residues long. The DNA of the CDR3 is TGTGCCAGCAGCCGCCTGACAGCGAACACTGAAGCTTTCTTT. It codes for CASSRLTANTEAFF.

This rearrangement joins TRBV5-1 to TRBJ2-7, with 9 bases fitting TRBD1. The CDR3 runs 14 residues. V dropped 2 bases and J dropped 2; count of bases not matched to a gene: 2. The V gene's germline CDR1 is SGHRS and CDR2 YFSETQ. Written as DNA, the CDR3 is TGCGCCAGCAGCTTTCGACAGGGGGCCTACGAGCAGTACTTC. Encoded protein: CASSFRQGAYEQYF.

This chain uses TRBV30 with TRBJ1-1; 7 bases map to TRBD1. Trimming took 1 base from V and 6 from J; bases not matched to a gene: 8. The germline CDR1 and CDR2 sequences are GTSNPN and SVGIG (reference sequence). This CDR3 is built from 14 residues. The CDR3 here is CAWSGRGYVAEAFF. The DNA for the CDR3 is TGTGCCTGGAGTGGCAGGGGGTACGTTGCTGAAGCTTTCTTT.

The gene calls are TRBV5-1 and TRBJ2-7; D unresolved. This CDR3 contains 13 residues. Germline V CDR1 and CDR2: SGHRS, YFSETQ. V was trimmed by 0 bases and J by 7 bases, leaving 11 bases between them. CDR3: CASSLGPLEEQYF. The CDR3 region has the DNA TGCGCCAGCAGCTTGGGGCCCCTGGAGGAGCAGTACTTC.

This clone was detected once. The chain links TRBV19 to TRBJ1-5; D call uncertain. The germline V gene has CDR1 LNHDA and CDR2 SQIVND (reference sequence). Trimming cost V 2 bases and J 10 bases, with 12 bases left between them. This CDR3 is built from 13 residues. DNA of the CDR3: TGTGCCAGTAGTATACTTGACGCGGGCCCCCAGCATTTT. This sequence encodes CASSILDAGPQHF.

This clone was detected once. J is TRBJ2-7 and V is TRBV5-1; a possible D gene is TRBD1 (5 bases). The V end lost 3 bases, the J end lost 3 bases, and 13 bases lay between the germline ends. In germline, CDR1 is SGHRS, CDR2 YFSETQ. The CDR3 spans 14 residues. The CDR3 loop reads CASSSNTGSYEQYF. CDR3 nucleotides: TGCGCCAGCAGCTCAAATACAGGTAGCTACGAGCAGTACTTC.

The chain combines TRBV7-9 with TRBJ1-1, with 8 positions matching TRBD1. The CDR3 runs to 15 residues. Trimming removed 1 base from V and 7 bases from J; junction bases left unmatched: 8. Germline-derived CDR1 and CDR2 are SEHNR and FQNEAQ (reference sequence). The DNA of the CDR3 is TGTGCCAGCAGCTTAGGGTCAGGGGGCCGAGTTGAAGCTTTCTTT. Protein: CASSLGSGGRVEAFF.

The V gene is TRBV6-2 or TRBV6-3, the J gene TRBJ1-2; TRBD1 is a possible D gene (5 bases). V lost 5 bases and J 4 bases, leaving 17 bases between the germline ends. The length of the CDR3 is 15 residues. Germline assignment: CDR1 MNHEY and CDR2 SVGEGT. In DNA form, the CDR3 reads TGTGCCAGCAGTGGCGGGACGGTCTCTTTCTATGGCTACACCTTC. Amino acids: CASSGGTVSFYGYTF.